The present TCR beta chain was sequenced within a study of beta chain features in type 1 diabetes. Broader study findings: There was a moderate but significant shortening of TCRB CDR3s in all four CD4+ subsets of Type 1 diabetes patients.

What was sequenced were expressed TCRB transcripts, since all of the isolated RNA had been reverse transcribed. Measured with immunoSEQ multiplex PCR; TCRdb has only the in-frame clones, and not every one. The sample shows 20,000 to 25,000 clones, more than 45% of them seen only once. The ends lost 5 bases at V and 4 bases at J; junction bases unmatched: 6. From germline, CDR1 is SGHAT and CDR2 FQNNGV. This CDR3 spans 14 amino acids. Remarks on this clone: Its antigen is unidentified.

The source is a man younger than 35 with type 1 diabetes. The sequencing input was stem cell memory CD4+ T cells from blood. The V gene is TRBV11-2, the J gene TRBJ2-5; 8 bases fit TRBD2. CDR3 amino acids: CASSRGGAGETQYF. The CDR3 DNA sequence: TGTGCCAGCAGCCGGGGGGGGGCCGGAGAGACCCAGTACTTC.